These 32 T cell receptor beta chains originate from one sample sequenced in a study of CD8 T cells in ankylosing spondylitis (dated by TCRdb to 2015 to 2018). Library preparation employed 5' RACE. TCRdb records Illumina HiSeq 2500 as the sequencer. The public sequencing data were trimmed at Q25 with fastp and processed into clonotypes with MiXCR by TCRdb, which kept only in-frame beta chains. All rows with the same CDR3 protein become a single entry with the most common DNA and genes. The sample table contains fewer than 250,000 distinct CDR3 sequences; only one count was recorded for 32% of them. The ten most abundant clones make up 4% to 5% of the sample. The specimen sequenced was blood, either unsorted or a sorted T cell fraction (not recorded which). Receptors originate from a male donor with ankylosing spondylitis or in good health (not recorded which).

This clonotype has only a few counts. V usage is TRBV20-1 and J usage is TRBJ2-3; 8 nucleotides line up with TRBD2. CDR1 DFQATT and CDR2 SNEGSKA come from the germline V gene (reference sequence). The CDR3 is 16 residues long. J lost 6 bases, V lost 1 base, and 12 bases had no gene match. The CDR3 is CSARAGLERVRDTQYF. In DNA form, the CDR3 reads TGCAGTGCTAGAGCGGGACTAGAGAGAGTTAGGGATACGCAGTATTTT.

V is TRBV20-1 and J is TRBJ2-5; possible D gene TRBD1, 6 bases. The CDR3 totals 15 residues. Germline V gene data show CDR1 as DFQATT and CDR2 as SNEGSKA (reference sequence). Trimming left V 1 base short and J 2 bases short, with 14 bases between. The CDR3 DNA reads TGCAGTGCTAGAGTGACAGGCGAGGTTCAAGAGACCCAGTACTTC. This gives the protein CSARVTGEVQETQYF.

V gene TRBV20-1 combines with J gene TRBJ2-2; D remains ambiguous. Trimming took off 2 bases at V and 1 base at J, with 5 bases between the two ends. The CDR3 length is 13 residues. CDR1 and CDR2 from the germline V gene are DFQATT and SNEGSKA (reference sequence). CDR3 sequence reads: CSARRQNTGELFF. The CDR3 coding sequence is TGCAGTGCTAGACGTCAGAACACCGGGGAGCTGTTTTTT.

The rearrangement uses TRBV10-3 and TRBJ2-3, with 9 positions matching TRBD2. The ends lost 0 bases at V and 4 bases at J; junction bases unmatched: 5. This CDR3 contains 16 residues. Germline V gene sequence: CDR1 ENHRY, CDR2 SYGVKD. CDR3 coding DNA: TGTGCCATCAGTGAGTCAGGTAGCGGGGGACCAGATACGCAGTATTTT. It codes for CAISESGSGGPDTQYF.

CDR3 nucleotide sequence: TGTGCCAGCAGGAGGACTGCGGACTACGAGCAGTACTTC. Translated, it gives CASRRTADYEQYF. This chain joins TRBV25-1 and TRBJ2-7, with D possibly being TRBD2 (5 bases). Germline CDR1 and CDR2: MGHDK and SYGVNS. The CDR3 totals 13 residues. V lost 6 bases and J lost 3, with 12 bases in between.

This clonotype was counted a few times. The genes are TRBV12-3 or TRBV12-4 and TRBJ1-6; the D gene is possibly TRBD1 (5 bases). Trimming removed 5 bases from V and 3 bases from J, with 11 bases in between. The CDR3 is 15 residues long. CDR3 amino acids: CASSLGGGYNSPLHF. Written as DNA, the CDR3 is TGTGCCAGCAGTCTGGGGGGGGGCTATAATTCACCCCTCCACTTT.

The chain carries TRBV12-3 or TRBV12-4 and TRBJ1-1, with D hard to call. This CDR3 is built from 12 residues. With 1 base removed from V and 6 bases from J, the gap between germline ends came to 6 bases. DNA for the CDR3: TGTGCCAGCAGTTTAGTTGGATCTGAAGCTTTCTTT. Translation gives CASSLVGSEAFF.

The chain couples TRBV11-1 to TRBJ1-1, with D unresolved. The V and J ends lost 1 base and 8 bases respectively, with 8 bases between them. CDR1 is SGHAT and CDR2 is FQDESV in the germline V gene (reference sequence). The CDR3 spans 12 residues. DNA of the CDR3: TGTGCCAGCAGCTTAGGTCCCCAGGAAGCTTTCTTT. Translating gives CASSLGPQEAFF.

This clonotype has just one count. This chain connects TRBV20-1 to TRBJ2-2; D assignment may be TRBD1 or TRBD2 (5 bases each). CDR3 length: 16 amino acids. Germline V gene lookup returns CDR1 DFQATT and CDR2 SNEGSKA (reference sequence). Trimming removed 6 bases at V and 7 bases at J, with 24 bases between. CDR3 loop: CSAQPLRFREIGELFF. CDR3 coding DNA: TGCAGTGCCCAGCCCCTACGCTTCAGGGAGATCGGGGAGCTGTTTTTT.

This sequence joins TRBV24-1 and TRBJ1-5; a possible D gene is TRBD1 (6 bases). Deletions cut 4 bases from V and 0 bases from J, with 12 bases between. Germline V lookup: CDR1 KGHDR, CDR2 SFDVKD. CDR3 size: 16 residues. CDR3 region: CATSDGQYYSNQPQHF. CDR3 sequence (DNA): TGTGCCACCAGTGACGGACAGTACTATAGCAATCAGCCCCAGCATTTT.

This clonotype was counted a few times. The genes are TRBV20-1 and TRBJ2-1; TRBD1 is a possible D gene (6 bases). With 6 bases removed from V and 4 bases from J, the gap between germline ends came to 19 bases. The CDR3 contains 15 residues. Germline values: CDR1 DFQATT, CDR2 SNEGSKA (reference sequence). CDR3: CSASDSSSPYNEQFF. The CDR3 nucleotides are TGCAGTGCGTCGGACAGCTCTTCCCCTTACAATGAGCAGTTCTTC.

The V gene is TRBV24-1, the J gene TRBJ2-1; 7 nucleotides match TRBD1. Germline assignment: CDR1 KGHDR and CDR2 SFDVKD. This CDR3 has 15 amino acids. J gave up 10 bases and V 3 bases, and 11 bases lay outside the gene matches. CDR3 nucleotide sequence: TGTGCCACCAGTGATGGGACAGTAACCTTACAAGAGCAGTTCTTC. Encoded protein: CATSDGTVTLQEQFF.

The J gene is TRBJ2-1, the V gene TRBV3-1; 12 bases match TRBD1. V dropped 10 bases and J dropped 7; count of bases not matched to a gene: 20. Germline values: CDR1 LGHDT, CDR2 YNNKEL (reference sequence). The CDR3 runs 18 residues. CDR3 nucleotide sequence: TGTGCCACCAGACTCCGGGACAGGGGGCCTCTCACGTGGAATGAGCAGTTCTTC. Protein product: CATRLRDRGPLTWNEQFF.

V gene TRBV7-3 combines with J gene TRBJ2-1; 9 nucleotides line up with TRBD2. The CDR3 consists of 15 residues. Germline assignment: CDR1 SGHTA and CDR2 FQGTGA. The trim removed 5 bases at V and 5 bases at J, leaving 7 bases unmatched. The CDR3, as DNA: TGTGCCAGCAGCCTAAGCGGGGGGCCAAACAATGAGCAGTTCTTC. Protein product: CASSLSGGPNNEQFF.

The CDR3 here is CASSAFSGTEAFF. The CDR3 coding sequence is TGTGCCAGCAGCGCGTTCTCGGGAACTGAAGCTTTCTTT. The rearrangement links TRBV12-3 or TRBV12-4 to TRBJ1-1; D not resolved. This CDR3 is built from 13 residues. Deletions cut 6 bases from V and 5 bases from J, with 13 bases between.

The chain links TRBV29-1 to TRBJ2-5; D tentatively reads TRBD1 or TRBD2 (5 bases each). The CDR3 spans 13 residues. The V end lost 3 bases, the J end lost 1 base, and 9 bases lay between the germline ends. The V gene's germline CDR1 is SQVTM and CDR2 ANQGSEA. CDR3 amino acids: CSVDEGTQETQYF. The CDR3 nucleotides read TGCAGCGTTGATGAGGGGACCCAAGAGACCCAGTACTTC.

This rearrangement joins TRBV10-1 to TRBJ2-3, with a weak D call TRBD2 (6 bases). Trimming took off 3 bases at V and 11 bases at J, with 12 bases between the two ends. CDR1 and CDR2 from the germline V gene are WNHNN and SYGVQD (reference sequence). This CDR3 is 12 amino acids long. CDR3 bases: TGCGCCAGCAGTGACGGTAGCGGACTGCAGTATTTT. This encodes CASSDGSGLQYF.

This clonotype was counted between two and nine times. The CDR3 sequence is CAISEAHGGADTQYF. CDR3 in DNA: TGTGCCATCAGTGAGGCACACGGGGGGGCAGATACGCAGTATTTT. The gene calls are TRBV10-3 and TRBJ2-3, with 8 positions matching TRBD2. Germline assignment: CDR1 ENHRY and CDR2 SYGVKD. V lost 2 bases, J lost 4 bases, and 5 bases stayed unmatched. The CDR3 sequence is 15 residues long.

In nucleotides, the CDR3 is TGCAGCGCTGGGACAGGGCCTAATGAAAAACTGTTTTTT. Translation: CSAGTGPNEKLFF. V gene TRBV29-1 combines with J gene TRBJ1-4; 9 bases match TRBD1. J lost 3 bases, V lost 7 bases, and 3 bases had no gene match. The CDR3 has 13 residues. Germline values: CDR1 SQVTM, CDR2 ANQGSEA.

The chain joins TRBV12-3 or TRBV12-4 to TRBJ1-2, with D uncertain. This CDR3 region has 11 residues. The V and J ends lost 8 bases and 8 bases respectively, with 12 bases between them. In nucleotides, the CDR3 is TGTGCCAGCGGCTGGGGAGTCGGCTACACCTTC. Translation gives CASGWGVGYTF.

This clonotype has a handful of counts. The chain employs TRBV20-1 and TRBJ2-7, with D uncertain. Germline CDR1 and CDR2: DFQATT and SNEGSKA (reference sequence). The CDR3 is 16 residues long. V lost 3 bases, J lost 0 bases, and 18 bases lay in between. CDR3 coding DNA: TGCAGTGCTAGTCGACCGCGGTCCCCTAGCTCCTACGAGCAGTACTTC. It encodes CSASRPRSPSSYEQYF.

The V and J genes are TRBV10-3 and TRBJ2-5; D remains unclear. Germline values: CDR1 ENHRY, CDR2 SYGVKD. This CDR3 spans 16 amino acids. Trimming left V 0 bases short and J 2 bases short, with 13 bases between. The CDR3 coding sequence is TGTGCCATCAGTGAGTCGTCCAGGAACGAACAAGAGACCCAGTACTTC. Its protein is CAISESSRNEQETQYF.

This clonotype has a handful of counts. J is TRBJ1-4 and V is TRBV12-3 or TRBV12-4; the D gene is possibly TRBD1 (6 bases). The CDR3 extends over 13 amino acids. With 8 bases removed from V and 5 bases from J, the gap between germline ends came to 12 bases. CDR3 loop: CASQDSLNEKLFF. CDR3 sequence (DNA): TGTGCCAGCCAGGACAGCCTAAATGAAAAACTGTTTTTT.

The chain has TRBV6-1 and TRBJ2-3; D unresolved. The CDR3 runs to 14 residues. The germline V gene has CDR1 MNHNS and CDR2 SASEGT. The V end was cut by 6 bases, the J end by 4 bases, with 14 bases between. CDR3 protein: CASSPDLESDTQYF. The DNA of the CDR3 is TGTGCCAGCAGCCCCGACTTAGAGTCAGATACGCAGTATTTT.

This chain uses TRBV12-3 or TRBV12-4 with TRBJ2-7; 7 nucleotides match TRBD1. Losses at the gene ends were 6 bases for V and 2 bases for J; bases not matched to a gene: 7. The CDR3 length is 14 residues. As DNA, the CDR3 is TGTGCCAGCAGATCTGACAGGGCCACCTACGAGCAGTACTTC. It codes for CASRSDRATYEQYF.

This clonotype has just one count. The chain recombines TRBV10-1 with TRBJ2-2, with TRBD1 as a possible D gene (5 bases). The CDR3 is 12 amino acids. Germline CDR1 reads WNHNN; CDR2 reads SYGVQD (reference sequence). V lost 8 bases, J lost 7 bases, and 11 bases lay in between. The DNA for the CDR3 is TGCGCCAGCTCGTCAGGGAACGGGGAGCTGTTTTTT. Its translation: CASSSGNGELFF.

CDR3: CASSLDGANTDTQYF. Written as DNA, the CDR3 is TGCGCCAGCAGCTTGGACGGGGCAAACACAGATACGCAGTATTTT. This chain joins TRBV5-1 and TRBJ2-3; D tentatively fits TRBD1 or TRBD2 (5 bases each). This CDR3 is 15 amino acids long. The V gene's germline CDR1 is SGHRS and CDR2 YFSETQ. V was clipped by 0 bases and J by 2 bases, with 10 bases between them.

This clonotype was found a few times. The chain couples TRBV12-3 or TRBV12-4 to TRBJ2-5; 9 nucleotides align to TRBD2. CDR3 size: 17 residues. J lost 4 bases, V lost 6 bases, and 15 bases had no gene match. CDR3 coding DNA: TGTGCCAGCAGCCTGGGACTAGCCCCAGGGTGGGGAGAGACCCAGTACTTC. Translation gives CASSLGLAPGWGETQYF.

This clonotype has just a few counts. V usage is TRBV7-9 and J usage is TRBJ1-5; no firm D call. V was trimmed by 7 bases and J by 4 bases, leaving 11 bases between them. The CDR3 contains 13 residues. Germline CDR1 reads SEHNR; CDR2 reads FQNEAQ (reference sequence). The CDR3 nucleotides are TGTGCCAGCAACGACGGATGGAATCAGCCCCAGCATTTT. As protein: CASNDGWNQPQHF.

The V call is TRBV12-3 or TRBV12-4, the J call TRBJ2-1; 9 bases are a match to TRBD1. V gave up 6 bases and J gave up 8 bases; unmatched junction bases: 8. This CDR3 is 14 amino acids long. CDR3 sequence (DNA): TGTGCCAGCAGCTCGGGACAGGGCAGCGATGAGCAGTTCTTC. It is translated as CASSSGQGSDEQFF.

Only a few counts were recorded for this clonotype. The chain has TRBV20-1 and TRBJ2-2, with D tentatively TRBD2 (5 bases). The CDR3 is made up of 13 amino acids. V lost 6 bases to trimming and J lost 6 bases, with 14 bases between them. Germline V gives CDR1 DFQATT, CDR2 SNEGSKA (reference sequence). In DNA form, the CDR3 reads TGCAGTGCCGAGGGCAGTTACGCCGGGGAGCTGTTTTTT. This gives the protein CSAEGSYAGELFF.

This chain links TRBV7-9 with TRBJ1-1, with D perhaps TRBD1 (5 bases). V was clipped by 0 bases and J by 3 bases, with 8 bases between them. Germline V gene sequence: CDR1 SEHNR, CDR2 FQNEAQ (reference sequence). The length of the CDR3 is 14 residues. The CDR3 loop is CASSLAGVDTEAFF. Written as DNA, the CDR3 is TGTGCCAGCAGCTTAGCGGGGGTGGACACTGAAGCTTTCTTT.